This T cell receptor beta chain was observed in a study of long-term antiretroviral therapy in people with HIV. Sampling of each donor yielded at least one pre-ART PBMC sample and at least two post-ART PBMC samples. The length of the CDR3 is 14 residues. Germline CDR1 is SGHNT and CDR2 is YYREEE (reference sequence). The ends were cut back, 3 bases at V and 7 bases at J, with 14 bases in the middle. This clone was observed once. The run of the v3.0 immunoSEQ assay was at survey level. Assay used: immunoSEQ multiplex PCR; TCRdb lists only in-frame clones, some missing. The sample includes roughly 28,000 clones, approximately 95% of them seen just once.

The rearrangement links TRBV5-4 to TRBJ2-1; D ambiguous. The sample here was unsorted PBMCs, taken 5.3 years after starting antiretroviral therapy. The receptor was derived from a man aged 25 to 40 with HIV. CDR3 residues: CASSSMDGKNEQFF. CDR3 DNA: TGTGCCAGCAGCTCCATGGACGGAAAGAATGAGCAGTTCTTC.